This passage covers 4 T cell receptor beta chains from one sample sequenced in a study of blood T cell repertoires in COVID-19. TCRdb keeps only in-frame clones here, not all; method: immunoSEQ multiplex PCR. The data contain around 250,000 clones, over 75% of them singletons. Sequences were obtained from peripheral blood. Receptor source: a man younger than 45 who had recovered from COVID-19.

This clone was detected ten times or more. This chain's CDR3 is CASSFMLTGDYEQYF. CDR3 DNA: TGTGCCAGCAGTTTTATGTTGACGGGGGACTACGAGCAGTACTTC. The chain employs TRBV28 and TRBJ2-7, with D possibly matching TRBD2 (6 bases). Deletions cut 3 bases from V and 3 bases from J, with 15 bases between. The CDR3 contains 15 residues. CDR1 and CDR2 (germline): MDHEN, SYDVKM.

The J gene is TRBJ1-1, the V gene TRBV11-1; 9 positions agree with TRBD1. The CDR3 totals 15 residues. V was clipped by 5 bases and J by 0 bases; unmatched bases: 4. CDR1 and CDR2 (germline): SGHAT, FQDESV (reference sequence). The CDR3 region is CASSPRDRVNTEAFF. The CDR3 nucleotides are TGTGCCAGCAGCCCTAGGGACAGGGTGAACACTGAAGCTTTCTTT.

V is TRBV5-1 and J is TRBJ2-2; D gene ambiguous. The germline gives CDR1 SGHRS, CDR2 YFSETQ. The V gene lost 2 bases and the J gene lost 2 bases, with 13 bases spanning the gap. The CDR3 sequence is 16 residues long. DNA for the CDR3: TGCGCCAGCAGCTTCGTGAGTTACTCAAACACCGGGGAGCTGTTTTTT. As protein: CASSFVSYSNTGELFF.

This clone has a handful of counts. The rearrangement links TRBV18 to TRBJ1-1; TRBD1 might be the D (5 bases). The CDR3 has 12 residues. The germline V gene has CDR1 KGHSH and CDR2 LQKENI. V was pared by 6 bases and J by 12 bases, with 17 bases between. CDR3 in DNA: TGTGCCAGCTCCCCGGACACGGGTCTTCCTTTCTTT. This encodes CASSPDTGLPFF.